This T cell receptor (beta chain) was retrieved from a study of response to subunit inactivated influenza vaccine. CDR1 is SGHVS and CDR2 is FQNEAQ in the germline V gene. V was pared by 1 base and J by 3 bases, with 13 bases between. CDR3 size: 15 residues. TCRdb used MiXCR to reprocess the RT-PCR reads, holding one entry per CDR3 protein. The sample lists about 540,000 distinct CDR3 sequences, around a quarter occurring once. A further study also used this sample, focusing on T cells expressing NK-cell markers. Per that paper: Making the TCR beta cDNA relied on 5'RACE template switching with UMIs. Sorted CD3+CD56-NKG2C+, CD3+CD56+NKG2C- and CD3+CD56+NKG2C+ T cells were the source of the TCR beta repertoires. The eight sequenced donors comprised seven who were HCMV-seropositive and one who was seronegative. Among the experiments, several used an anti-gamma-delta TCR antibody to restrict sorting to alpha-beta TCR T cells.

Sequenced here: CD4+ T cells sorted from PBMCs, sampled roughly 12 days after vaccination. This chain connects TRBV7-8 to TRBJ2-7; D ambiguous. This TCR came from a man between 45 and 60 years old who received an inactivated influenza vaccine. The chain's CDR3 is CASSLGRHTLYEQYF. DNA for the CDR3: TGTGCCAGCAGCTTAGGGCGGCATACCCTCTACGAGCAGTACTTC.